This TCR beta chain was identified in a study of esophageal squamous cell carcinoma under preoperative chemotherapy. This clonotype was observed at least ten times. Each CDR3 protein gets one entry after TCRdb re-called the PCR reads with MiXCR. The sample yields about 9,300 distinct CDR3 sequences, under 55% seen once. Time point defined: after preoperative PTX-NDP chemotherapy. The ends were cut back, 7 bases at V and 0 bases at J, with 18 bases in the middle. The CDR3 has 16 amino acids. Germline CDR1 is MNHNS and CDR2 is SASEGT. V usage is TRBV6-1 and J usage is TRBJ1-1; the D is unclear. This receptor was taken from a human donor with esophageal squamous cell carcinoma. The donor label of this sample is uncertain. The biological material was taken from a patient given preoperative chemotherapy. CDR3 amino acids: CASNPQPYLMNTEAFF. In DNA, the CDR3 is TGTGCCAGCAATCCGCAGCCTTACCTCATGAACACTGAAGCTTTCTTT.